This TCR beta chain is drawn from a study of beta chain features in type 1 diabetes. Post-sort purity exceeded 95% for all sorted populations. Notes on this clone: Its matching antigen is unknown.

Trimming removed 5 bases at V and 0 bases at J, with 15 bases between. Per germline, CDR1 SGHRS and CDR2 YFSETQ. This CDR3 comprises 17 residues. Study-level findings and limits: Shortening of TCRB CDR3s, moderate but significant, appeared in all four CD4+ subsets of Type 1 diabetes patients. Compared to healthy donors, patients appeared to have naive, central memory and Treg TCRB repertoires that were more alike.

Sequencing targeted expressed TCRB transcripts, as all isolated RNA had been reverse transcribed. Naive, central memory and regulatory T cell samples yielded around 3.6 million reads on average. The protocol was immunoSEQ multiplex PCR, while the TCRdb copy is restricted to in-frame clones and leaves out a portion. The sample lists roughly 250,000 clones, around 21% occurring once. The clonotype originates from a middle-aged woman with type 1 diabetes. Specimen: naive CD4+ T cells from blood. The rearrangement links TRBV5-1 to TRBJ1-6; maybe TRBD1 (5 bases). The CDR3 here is CASRKSDISSYNSPLHF. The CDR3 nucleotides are TGCGCCAGCAGAAAGTCGGACATTAGCTCCTATAATTCACCCCTCCACTTT.